Following are 14 T cell receptor beta chains from one sample sequenced in a study of T cells in tuberculosis. Profiling relied on immunoSEQ multiplex PCR, and the TCRdb table lists in-frame clones only, not all of them. The data show some 30,000 clones, under 95% seen once. Sequencing input: PBMCs. These receptors all come from a donor between 5 and 29 years old with latent tuberculosis or without tuberculosis infection. Some clones in this sample may be carry-over from other donors' samples.

This clone was found a few times. This sequence joins TRBV19 and TRBJ2-7, with TRBD1 matching over 7 bases. Germline V gene data show CDR1 as LNHDA and CDR2 as SQIVND (reference sequence). V shed 3 bases and J 0 bases; nucleotides not matched to a gene: 5. The CDR3 loop spans 15 amino acids. The CDR3 is CASSISGQISYEQYF. For the CDR3, the DNA is TGTGCCAGTAGTATCTCGGGACAGATCTCCTACGAGCAGTACTTC.

The chain joins TRBV27 to TRBJ2-3, with TRBD2 identical over 11 bases. After removal of 6 bases from V and 6 bases from J, the junction contained 11 bases not matched to a gene. The CDR3 length is 16 residues. The germline CDR1 and CDR2 sequences are MNHEY and SMNVEV (reference sequence). The CDR3, as DNA: TGTGCCAGCAGCGCCCGACTAGCGGGACGGGGCGATACGCAGTATTTT. Amino acid sequence: CASSARLAGRGDTQYF.

The gene calls are TRBV6-5 and TRBJ2-1; D gene uncertain. Germline V gives CDR1 MNHEY, CDR2 SVGAGI. V lost 0 bases, J lost 2 bases, and 8 bases lay in between. The CDR3 consists of 15 residues. CDR3 region: CASSYSQRTYNEQFF. CDR3 in DNA: TGTGCCAGCAGTTACTCGCAGAGGACCTACAATGAGCAGTTCTTC.

This rearrangement joins TRBV28 to TRBJ2-7, with TRBD1 matching over 9 bases. After removal of 2 bases from V and 7 bases from J, the junction contained 9 bases not matched to a gene. This CDR3 is 15 amino acids long. Germline V gene data show CDR1 as MDHEN and CDR2 as SYDVKM. CDR3 region: CASSLGDRDVGEQYF. DNA for the CDR3: TGTGCCAGCAGTTTAGGGGACAGGGACGTTGGTGAGCAGTACTTC.

The rearrangement links TRBV6-6 to TRBJ2-2; TRBD1 matches at 7 bases. The J segment lost 7 bases and the V segment lost 2 bases, leaving 1 base of the junction unmatched. CDR1 is MNHNY, CDR2 SVGAGI, per germline (reference sequence). CDR3 length equals 13 residues. The DNA for the CDR3 is TGTGCCAGCAGTTACCGGGACAGCGGGGAGCTGTTTTTT. It is translated as CASSYRDSGELFF.

This rearrangement joins TRBV19 to TRBJ1-3, with D uncertain. Germline loops: CDR1 LNHDA, CDR2 SQIVND (reference sequence). Trimming stripped 5 bases from V and 2 bases from J, with 10 bases between. The CDR3 extends over 14 amino acids. The CDR3 DNA is TGTGCCAGTAGTCGCGCAGGTGCTGGAAACACCATATATTTT. Translation gives CASSRAGAGNTIYF.

This chain joins TRBV7-9 and TRBJ2-2; perhaps TRBD1 as D (5 bases). The CDR3 length is 17 residues. V was pared by 1 base and J by 1 base, with 13 bases between. Germline assignment: CDR1 SEHNR and CDR2 FQNEAQ (reference sequence). The CDR3 region is CASSLVVWQGNTGELFF. In nucleotides, the CDR3 is TGTGCCAGCAGCTTAGTTGTTTGGCAGGGGAACACCGGGGAGCTGTTTTTT.

The genes are TRBV6-1 and TRBJ2-1; D is unresolved. Trimming cost V 6 bases and J 4 bases, with 16 bases left between them. The CDR3 covers 15 residues. The germline CDR1 and CDR2 sequences are MNHNS and SASEGT. In nucleotides, the CDR3 is TGTGCCAGCAGAGGCACCGGGTTAGGATACAATGAGCAGTTCTTC. The encoded protein is CASRGTGLGYNEQFF.

The chain is built from TRBV5-1 and TRBJ2-1; 10 bases map to TRBD2. Germline V lookup: CDR1 SGHRS, CDR2 YFSETQ. The CDR3 extends over 17 amino acids. Germline trimming cut 1 base from V and 4 bases from J; bases unmatched to any gene: 8. The CDR3 protein is CASSLKPSGSFYNEQFF. In DNA form, the CDR3 reads TGCGCCAGCAGCTTGAAACCTAGCGGGAGTTTTTACAATGAGCAGTTCTTC. Together with reference TRBV5-1 and TRBJ2-1, the CDR3 gives the full variable domain: KAGVTQTPRYLIKTRGQQVTLSCSPISGHRSVSWYQQTPGQGLQFLFEYFSETQRNKGNFPGRFSGRQFSNSRSEMNVSTLELGDSALYLCASSLKPSGSFYNEQFFGPGTRLTVL.

The chain couples TRBV18 to TRBJ1-2; a possible D gene is TRBD1 (5 bases). CDR1 is KGHSH, CDR2 LQKENI, per germline. The CDR3 totals 13 residues. V was clipped by 2 bases and J by 3 bases, with 7 bases between them. The chain's CDR3 is CASSPKGHYGYTF. CDR3 sequence (DNA): TGTGCCAGCTCACCAAAGGGGCACTATGGCTACACCTTC.

This rearrangement joins TRBV28 to TRBJ2-7; 9 bases fit TRBD1. After removal of 5 bases from V and 3 bases from J, the junction contained 5 bases not matched to a gene. Germline loops: CDR1 MDHEN, CDR2 SYDVKM. The CDR3 sequence is 14 residues long. Here the CDR3 DNA reads TGTGCCAGCAGTCCATGGGACAGGGACTACGAGCAGTACTTC. Residues: CASSPWDRDYEQYF.

The V call is TRBV25-1, the J call TRBJ1-1; TRBD1 is a possible D gene (6 bases). V lost 0 bases, J lost 5 bases, and 16 bases lay in between. Germline loops: CDR1 MGHDK, CDR2 SYGVNS. CDR3 length: 16 residues. CDR3 nucleotide sequence: TGTGCCAGCAGTGAATATCGGCCCAGGGGAGAGACTGAAGCTTTCTTT. This sequence encodes CASSEYRPRGETEAFF.

The chain carries TRBV6-1 and TRBJ2-7; TRBD1 matches at 9 bases. CDR3 length: 14 residues. Germline V gene data show CDR1 as MNHNS and CDR2 as SASEGT. The V and J ends lost 7 bases and 5 bases, in that order; junction bases with no gene match: 9. Here the CDR3 reads CASTSGTGYHEQYF. CDR3 DNA sequence: TGTGCCAGCACCTCCGGGACAGGGTACCACGAGCAGTACTTC.

V gene TRBV6-5 combines with J gene TRBJ2-5; the D is unclear. The germline CDR1 and CDR2 sequences are MNHEY and SVGAGI. The CDR3 runs to 14 residues. V lost 6 bases and J 5 bases, leaving 16 bases between the germline ends. The CDR3 DNA reads as TGTGCCAGCAGGGGCCTCGAGAAGCTGGAGACCCAGTACTTC. Amino acids: CASRGLEKLETQYF.